This T cell receptor (beta chain) originates from a study of Graves' ophthalmopathy and Graves' hyperthyroidism. In this sample, this clonotype turned up many times. What it recognizes is unknown. General study points: Blood contained most expanded thyroid clonotypes exceeding 0.001 frequency.

CDR3 length: 15 amino acids. CDR1 SNHLY and CDR2 FYNNEI come from the germline V gene. V was shortened by 3 bases and J by 5 bases, with 17 bases between the two germline ends. TCR beta CDR3 amplification used RNA transcripts. RT-PCR in the first round used HTBI primers; a second-round multiplex PCR followed. TCRdb independently ran MiXCR on the multiplex PCR reads; one entry per CDR3 protein. This repertoire shows 900,000 to 1,200,000 distinct CDR3 sequences, less than 45% found once; its top ten account for 8.5% to 14%. The genes are TRBV2 and TRBJ2-7; D is uncertain. The TCR sequence derives from an adult man with Graves' hyperthyroidism. Sequenced material: peripheral blood or thyroid tissue (not recorded which). In DNA form, the CDR3 reads TGTGCCAGCAGTGATTTGAGAGGCGAGGCCAACGAGCAGTACTTC. Encoded protein: CASSDLRGEANEQYF.